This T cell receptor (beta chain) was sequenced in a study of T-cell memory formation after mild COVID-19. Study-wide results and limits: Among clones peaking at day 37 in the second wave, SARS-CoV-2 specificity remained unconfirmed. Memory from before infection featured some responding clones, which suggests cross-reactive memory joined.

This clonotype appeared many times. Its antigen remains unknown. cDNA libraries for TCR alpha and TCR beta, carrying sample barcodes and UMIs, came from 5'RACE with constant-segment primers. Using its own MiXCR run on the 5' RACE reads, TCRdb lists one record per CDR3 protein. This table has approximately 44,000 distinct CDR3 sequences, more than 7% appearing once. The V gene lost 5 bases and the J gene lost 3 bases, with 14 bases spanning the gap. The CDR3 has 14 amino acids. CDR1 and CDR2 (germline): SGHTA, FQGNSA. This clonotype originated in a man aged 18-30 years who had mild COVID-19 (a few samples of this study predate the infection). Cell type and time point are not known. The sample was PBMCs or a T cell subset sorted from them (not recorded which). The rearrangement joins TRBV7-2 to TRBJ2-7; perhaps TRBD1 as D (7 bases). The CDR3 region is CASSPRQGLYEQYF. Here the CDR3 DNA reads TGTGCCAGCAGCCCGAGACAGGGACTCTACGAGCAGTACTTC.